This TCR beta chain was observed in a study of cytotoxic CD8 clonotypes in ibrutinib-treated CLL. Method: immunoSEQ multiplex PCR; TCRdb's copy keeps in-frame clones and lacks some. The data contain roughly 180,000 clones, approximately 80% of them seen just once; the ten biggest clones take up 4.6%. This CDR3 is 16 amino acids long. V shed 0 bases and J 5 bases; nucleotides not matched to a gene: 5. CDR1 MNHNY and CDR2 SVGAGI come from the germline V gene (reference sequence). V gene TRBV6-6 combines with J gene TRBJ2-1, with 9 nucleotides matching TRBD2. The sample here was PBMCs, taken after 24 months of ibrutinib treatment. This TCR was recovered from a human donor with chronic lymphocytic leukemia. The CDR3 coding sequence is TGTGCCAGCAGTTACTCGTGGGCGGGAGGGGACAATGAGCAGTTCTTC. Its protein is CASSYSWAGGDNEQFF.